This TCR beta chain was recorded in a study of blood T cell repertoires in COVID-19. Overall study context: Material from acute and convalescent COVID-19 was sourced from the United States, Italy and Spain. In each case, the material was cDNA or gDNA derived from T cells, B-cell-depleted T cells, or PBMCs.

The CDR3 spans 14 residues. Germline assignment: CDR1 MNHEY and CDR2 SMNVEV (reference sequence). Trimming cost V 3 bases and J 2 bases; bases outside gene matches: 4. Authors' methods: The authors estimated nucleated cell counts from reference gene primer amplification. The data were produced by immunoSEQ multiplex PCR, yet TCRdb's version contains in-frame clones alone and is incomplete. V and J calls and clone size follow that table, whereas D and trimming were derived from the DNA. The top ten clones hold approximately 1.2% of a sample with a few hundred thousand clones, more than 80% of them seen once. On this clone itself: At the DNA level, this CDR3 is encoded by other sequences in the same sample as well.

The sequence was collected from a man aged 40-49 years with acute or convalescent COVID-19. The genes are TRBV27 and TRBJ2-7, with 7 bases aligning to TRBD1. Sequenced input: peripheral blood. The chain's CDR3 is CASSLGTGAYEQYF. DNA for the CDR3: TGTGCCAGCAGTTTGGGTACAGGGGCCTACGAGCAGTACTTC.